The 30 T cell receptor beta chains below were found in one sample sequenced in a study of blood T cell repertoires in COVID-19. Sequencing was performed with immunoSEQ multiplex PCR; in TCRdb, only in-frame clones are kept and a portion is missing. The data contain fewer than 250,000 clones, approximately 80% of them singletons. The sample taken for sequencing was PBMCs or T cells enriched from blood (not recorded which). The origin of the receptors is a woman aged 45-59 years with acute COVID-19.

The chain links TRBV18 to TRBJ2-7; TRBD1 matches 8 bases. V lost 3 bases and J lost 0; bases outside the gene matches: 10. The germline gives CDR1 KGHSH, CDR2 LQKENI. There are 17 residues in the CDR3. The CDR3 bases are TGTGCCAGCTCACCTCTAGTATCTGGACAGGGCTCCTACGAGCAGTACTTC. Amino acid sequence: CASSPLVSGQGSYEQYF.

The chain uses TRBV7-2 and TRBJ2-1, with D maybe TRBD1 (5 bases). V gave up 5 bases and J gave up 7 bases, with 15 bases separating them. This CDR3 has 14 residues. The germline V gene encodes CDR1 SGHTA and CDR2 FQGNSA. CDR3 amino acids: CASSVTTTGNEQFF. Here the CDR3 DNA reads TGTGCCAGCAGCGTCACAACCACAGGAAATGAGCAGTTCTTC. The whole variable domain, filled in from reference TRBV7-2 and TRBJ2-1, reads GAGVSQSPSNKVTEKGKDVELRCDPISGHTALYWYRQSLGQGLEFLIYFQGNSAPDKSGLPSDRFSAERTGGSVSTLTIQRTQQEDSAVYLCASSVTTTGNEQFFGPGTRLTVL.

The V call is TRBV6-5, the J call TRBJ2-2, with a tentative D call TRBD1 (5 bases). In germline, CDR1 is MNHEY, CDR2 SVGAGI. V was shortened by 5 bases and J by 5 bases, with 15 bases between the two germline ends. This CDR3 contains 15 residues. CDR3 DNA sequence: TGTGCCAGCAGTCCAGGGATACGTTTAACCGGGGAGCTGTTTTTT. The encoded protein is CASSPGIRLTGELFF.

V is TRBV6-5 and J is TRBJ1-2; no reliable D call. The CDR3 contains 14 residues. CDR1 and CDR2 from the germline V gene are MNHEY and SVGAGI. The ends were cut back, 1 base at V and 5 bases at J, with 11 bases in the middle. CDR3 sequence (DNA): TGTGCCAGCAGTTACTTATCGGCTAGATATGGCTACACCTTC. It encodes CASSYLSARYGYTF.

This chain uses TRBV19 with TRBJ1-3, with 10 positions matching TRBD1. Germline V gene lookup returns CDR1 LNHDA and CDR2 SQIVND (reference sequence). The length of the CDR3 is 15 residues. The J segment lost 2 bases and the V segment lost 5 bases, leaving 3 bases of the junction unmatched. The CDR3 DNA sequence: TGTGCCAGTAGTTCCGGGACAGGGGCTGGAAACACCATATATTTT. This translates into CASSSGTGAGNTIYF.

The genes are TRBV4-3 and TRBJ2-7; 7 nucleotides align to TRBD1. The CDR3 covers 13 residues. V lost 3 bases to trimming and J lost 7 bases; unmatched junction nucleotides: 6. The germline CDR1 and CDR2 sequences are LGHNA and YSLEER. CDR3 DNA sequence: TGCGCCAGCAGCCAGATTCCGGGACAGGAGCAGTACTTC. Protein: CASSQIPGQEQYF.

The sample holds one count of this clone. The chain is built from TRBV28 and TRBJ2-1; 14 bases align to TRBD2. CDR1 is MDHEN and CDR2 is SYDVKM in the germline V gene. V lost 8 bases to trimming and J lost 9 bases; unmatched junction nucleotides: 6. This CDR3 has 14 amino acids. This chain's CDR3 is CASRTTSGRVEQFF. In nucleotides, the CDR3 is TGTGCCAGCCGAACGACTAGCGGGAGGGTTGAGCAGTTCTTC.

The rearrangement uses TRBV4-1 and TRBJ1-4; D ambiguous. V was shortened by 4 bases and J by 4 bases, with 13 bases between the two germline ends. From germline, CDR1 is MGHRA and CDR2 YSYEKL. The CDR3 consists of 15 residues. In DNA, the CDR3 is TGCGCCAGCAGCCCCTTGGGAGGGATTAATGAAAAACTGTTTTTT. This sequence encodes CASSPLGGINEKLFF.

The chain joins TRBV6-4 to TRBJ2-2, with D perhaps matching TRBD1 (6 bases). In germline, CDR1 is MRHNA, CDR2 SNTAGT. The CDR3 runs to 14 residues. Trimming removed 6 bases from V and 1 base from J, with 9 bases in between. The CDR3 nucleotides are TGTGCCAGCAGAGCACAGGGGAACACCGGGGAGCTGTTTTTT. This sequence encodes CASRAQGNTGELFF.

The V call is TRBV7-2, the J call TRBJ2-3; 7 bases map to TRBD2. This CDR3 is 12 amino acids long. V lost 10 bases, J lost 4 bases, and 5 bases stayed unmatched. CDR1 SGHTA and CDR2 FQGNSA come from the germline V gene. The CDR3 sequence is CATPSGADTQYF. In nucleotides, the CDR3 is TGTGCCACCCCTAGCGGAGCAGATACGCAGTATTTT. The entire variable domain, with the rest obtained from reference TRBV7-2 and TRBJ2-3, is as follows: GAGVSQSPSNKVTEKGKDVELRCDPISGHTALYWYRQSLGQGLEFLIYFQGNSAPDKSGLPSDRFSAERTGGSVSTLTIQRTQQEDSAVYLCATPSGADTQYFGPGTRLTVL.

A single count supports this clone. The V call is TRBV3-1 (or the pseudogene TRBV3-2), the J call TRBJ1-1; D gene ambiguous. The V end was cut by 4 bases, the J end by 1 base, with 4 bases between. The CDR3 has 12 amino acids. CDR1 is LGHDT and CDR2 is YNNKEL in the germline V gene (reference sequence). CDR3 region: CASSRGNTEAFF. Written as DNA, the CDR3 is TGTGCCAGCAGCCGCGGGAACACTGAAGCTTTCTTT.

The rearrangement links TRBV18 to TRBJ1-1, with a tentative D call TRBD1 (5 bases). The germline V gene encodes CDR1 KGHSH and CDR2 LQKENI. Deletions cut 3 bases from V and 4 bases from J, with 18 bases between. The CDR3 loop spans 16 amino acids. CDR3 in amino acids: CASSPGQGHRGTEAFF. The CDR3 coding sequence is TGTGCCAGCTCACCGGGGCAAGGGCATAGGGGCACTGAAGCTTTCTTT.

The rearrangement joins TRBV19 to TRBJ2-2; D call uncertain. V was shortened by 3 bases and J by 7 bases, with 12 bases between the two germline ends. Germline V CDR1 and CDR2: LNHDA, SQIVND (reference sequence). CDR3 length: 14 residues. CDR3 in amino acids: CASSIGREVGELFF. The CDR3 DNA reads as TGTGCCAGTAGTATTGGTAGAGAGGTCGGGGAGCTGTTTTTT.

The rearrangement joins TRBV18 to TRBJ2-5; 8 bases align to TRBD1. CDR1 is KGHSH and CDR2 is LQKENI in the germline V gene. Losses at the gene ends were 2 bases for V and 5 bases for J; bases not matched to a gene: 7. This CDR3 contains 15 residues. CDR3 DNA: TGTGCCAGCTCACCAGCCCCAGGGGGCGCGGAGACCCAGTACTTC. It yields the protein CASSPAPGGAETQYF.

The V call is TRBV18, the J call TRBJ2-6; a possible D gene is TRBD1 (6 bases). V was shortened by 2 bases and J by 7 bases, with 15 bases between the two germline ends. This CDR3 region has 16 residues. Germline CDR1 reads KGHSH; CDR2 reads LQKENI. This chain's CDR3 is CASSPSRQVPANVLTF. DNA for the CDR3: TGTGCCAGCTCACCATCGAGACAGGTCCCAGCCAACGTCCTGACTTTC. The whole variable domain, remainder taken from reference TRBV18 and TRBJ2-6, is NAGVMQNPRHLVRRRGQEARLRCSPMKGHSHVYWYRQLPEEGLKFMVYLQKENIIDESGMPKERFSAEFPKEGPSILRIQQVVRGDSAAYFCASSPSRQVPANVLTFGAGSRLTVL.

This clone was observed a few times. This CDR3 is CASSPTGGITTDTQYF. In DNA form, the CDR3 reads TGTGCCAGCAGCCCAACAGGGGGTATAACCACAGATACGCAGTATTTT. V usage is TRBV14 and J usage is TRBJ2-3, with 8 bases lining up with TRBD1. This CDR3 has 16 amino acids. Looked up from germline, CDR1 is SGHDN and CDR2 is FVKESK. V lost 4 bases, J lost 2 bases, and 8 bases stayed unmatched.

The chain joins TRBV9 to TRBJ1-4; D is unclear. There are 15 residues in the CDR3. Germline-derived CDR1 and CDR2 are SGDLS and YYNGEE. Trimming took 3 bases from V and 4 from J, leaving 13 bases between them. The CDR3 nucleotides read TGTGCCAGCAGCGGGGGAGAGGACCATAATGAAAAACTGTTTTTT. The encoded protein is CASSGGEDHNEKLFF.

This sequence joins TRBV18 and TRBJ1-5, with TRBD1 matching 8 bases. CDR1 and CDR2 (germline): KGHSH, LQKENI. Trimming cost V 2 bases and J 6 bases; bases outside gene matches: 6. The CDR3 loop spans 15 amino acids. CDR3 loop: CASSPSAGGTQPQHF. CDR3 nucleotide sequence: TGTGCCAGCTCACCAAGCGCAGGGGGCACTCAGCCCCAGCATTTT.

The chain couples TRBV5-1 to TRBJ2-7, with D maybe TRBD1 (5 bases). Germline V lookup: CDR1 SGHRS, CDR2 YFSETQ. The V gene lost 0 bases and the J gene lost 0 bases, with 10 bases spanning the gap. This CDR3 has 15 residues. CDR3 sequence: CASSLAWTNSYEQYF. In DNA form, the CDR3 reads TGCGCCAGCAGCTTGGCGTGGACAAACTCCTACGAGCAGTACTTC.

The V call is TRBV7-9, the J call TRBJ2-7, with TRBD1 matching over 7 bases. The germline gives CDR1 SEHNR, CDR2 FQNEAQ (reference sequence). The CDR3 covers 13 residues. The junction had 6 bases not matched to a gene; V was cut back by 7 bases and J by 3 bases. The CDR3 bases are TGTGCCAGCACAGGACAGGTAGTCTACGAGCAGTACTTC. It specifies CASTGQVVYEQYF.

The chain uses TRBV4-3 and TRBJ1-1; D perhaps matches TRBD1 (5 bases). This CDR3 spans 13 amino acids. The V end lost 4 bases, the J end lost 3 bases, and 9 bases lay between the germline ends. CDR1 and CDR2 from the germline V gene are LGHNA and YSLEER. CDR3 nucleotides: TGCGCCAGCAGCCCAGGGAGGGACACTGAAGCTTTCTTT. Amino acids: CASSPGRDTEAFF.

The chain combines TRBV5-1 with TRBJ1-2; D may be TRBD1 (6 bases). Per germline, CDR1 SGHRS and CDR2 YFSETQ. Between the trimmed V and J ends, which lost 0 bases and 1 base, there was a span of 13 bases. This CDR3 has 16 amino acids. CDR3: CASSLASAGVNYGYTF. CDR3 sequence (DNA): TGCGCCAGCAGCTTGGCCTCGGCAGGGGTTAACTATGGCTACACCTTC.

The V call is TRBV15, the J call TRBJ1-1; D call uncertain. The CDR3 runs 12 residues. CDR1 is LNHNV, CDR2 YYDKDF, per germline (reference sequence). V lost 8 bases, J lost 9 bases, and 16 bases lay in between. CDR3 DNA: TGTGCCACCTCCAGTAATATGGCCCAAGCTTTCTTT. Residues: CATSSNMAQAFF.

A single count supports this clone. V is TRBV7-9 and J is TRBJ2-2; tentative D call: TRBD2 (6 bases). CDR3 length: 15 residues. Trimming cost V 0 bases and J 3 bases, with 8 bases left between them. CDR1 is SEHNR and CDR2 is FQNEAQ in the germline V gene (reference sequence). CDR3 residues: CASSLAGGYTGELFF. The CDR3 DNA follows: TGTGCCAGCAGCTTAGCGGGGGGTTACACCGGGGAGCTGTTTTTT.

The V call is TRBV24-1, the J call TRBJ1-5, with D maybe TRBD1 (5 bases). This CDR3 region has 14 residues. Germline V gene data show CDR1 as KGHDR and CDR2 as SFDVKD. V was trimmed by 3 bases and J by 2 bases, leaving 7 bases between them. The CDR3 region has the DNA TGTGCCACCAGTGATAAAGGGGGCAATCAGCCCCAGCATTTT. It is translated as CATSDKGGNQPQHF.

The V and J genes are TRBV7-2 and TRBJ2-4; D is possibly TRBD2 (6 bases). The V gene's germline CDR1 is SGHTA and CDR2 FQGNSA. There are 14 residues in the CDR3. V lost 5 bases and J 7 bases, leaving 15 bases between the germline ends. In nucleotides, the CDR3 is TGTGCCAGCAGCCCCCCTTTTGCGGGGAACATTCAGTACTTC. Encoded protein: CASSPPFAGNIQYF.

This clone was observed a few times. The rearrangement uses TRBV2 and TRBJ2-3; no clear D. The V end lost 5 bases, the J end lost 4 bases, and 13 bases lay between the germline ends. In germline, CDR1 is SNHLY, CDR2 FYNNEI. This CDR3 comprises 14 residues. This chain's CDR3 is CASSRRDSADTQYF. CDR3 sequence (DNA): TGTGCCAGCAGTCGCCGAGATAGTGCAGATACGCAGTATTTT.

This chain joins TRBV30 and TRBJ1-1; D remains ambiguous. Germline CDR1 is GTSNPN and CDR2 is SVGIG (reference sequence). This CDR3 region has 13 residues. Trimming removed 1 base from V and 5 bases from J, with 11 bases in between. The CDR3 DNA reads as TGTGCCTGGAGTGGAGGGAAGAAGACTGAAGCTTTCTTT. Translation: CAWSGGKKTEAFF.

This sequence joins TRBV7-9 and TRBJ2-7; no firm D call. The CDR3 is 11 amino acids. The germline V and J ends were trimmed by 3 bases and 4 bases, with 4 bases remaining between them. Germline CDR1 is SEHNR and CDR2 is FQNEAQ (reference sequence). The CDR3 sequence: CASSFRYEQYF. The CDR3 DNA sequence: TGTGCCAGCAGCTTCAGGTACGAGCAGTACTTC. The full variable domain, with the rest looked up from reference TRBV7-9 and TRBJ2-7, is DTGVSQNPRHKITKRGQNVTFRCDPISEHNRLYWYRQTLGQGPEFLTYFQNEAQLEKSRLLSDRFSAERPKGSFSTLEIQRTEQGDSAMYLCASSFRYEQYFGPGTRLTVT.

The chain has TRBV5-1 and TRBJ1-2; 7 bases line up with TRBD1. Germline CDR1 reads SGHRS; CDR2 reads YFSETQ. CDR3 size: 13 residues. J gave up 4 bases and V 4 bases, and 4 bases lay outside the gene matches. CDR3 residues: CASSPGTVYGYTF. CDR3 DNA: TGCGCCAGCAGCCCCGGGACAGTCTATGGCTACACCTTC.